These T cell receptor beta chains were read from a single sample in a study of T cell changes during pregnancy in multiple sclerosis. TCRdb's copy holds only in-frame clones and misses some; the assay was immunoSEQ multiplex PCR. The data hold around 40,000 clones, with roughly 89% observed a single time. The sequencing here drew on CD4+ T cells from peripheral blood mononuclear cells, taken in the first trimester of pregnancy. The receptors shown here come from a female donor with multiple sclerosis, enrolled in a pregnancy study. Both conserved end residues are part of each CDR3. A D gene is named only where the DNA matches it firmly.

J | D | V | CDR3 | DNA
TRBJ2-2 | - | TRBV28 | CAGGTTNTGELFF | TGTGCCGGCGGCACAACGAACACCGGGGAGCTGTTTTTT
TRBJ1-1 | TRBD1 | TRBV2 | CASIEQGGTEAFF | TGTGCCAGCATTGAACAGGGGGGCACTGAAGCTTTCTTT
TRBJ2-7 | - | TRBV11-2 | CASSLSRSYEQYF | TGTGCCAGCAGCTTGTCGCGGAGTTACGAGCAGTACTTC
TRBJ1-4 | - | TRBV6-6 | CASTGEKLFF | TGTGCCAGCACCGGGGAAAAACTGTTTTTT
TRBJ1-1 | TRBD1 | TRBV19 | CASSKFTGGRTEAFF | TGTGCCAGTAGTAAATTCACAGGGGGCCGCACTGAAGCTTTCTTT
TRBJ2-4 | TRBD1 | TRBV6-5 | CASSSTGDIQYF | TGTGCCAGCAGTTCGACAGGGGACATTCAGTACTTC
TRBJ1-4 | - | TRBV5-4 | CASSPNPGTEGEKLFF | TGTGCCAGCAGCCCAAACCCCGGGACGGAGGGCGAAAAACTGTTTTTT
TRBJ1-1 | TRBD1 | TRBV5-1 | CASMLPGGTEAFF | TGCGCCAGCATGTTGCCAGGGGGTACTGAAGCTTTCTTT
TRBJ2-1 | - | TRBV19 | CASRSKGSSGFRNEQFF | TGTGCCAGTAGGTCGAAGGGGAGTAGCGGTTTCAGGAATGAGCAGTTCTTC
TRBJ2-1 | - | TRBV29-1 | CSATIRGGQFF | TGCAGCGCAACAATAAGGGGTGGGCAGTTCTTC
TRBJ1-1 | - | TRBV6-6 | CASSPLREGNTEAFF | TGTGCCAGCAGCCCCCTCAGGGAGGGGAACACTGAAGCTTTCTTT
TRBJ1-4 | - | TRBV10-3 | CAISLSTNEKLFF | TGTGCCATCAGCCTCTCAACTAATGAAAAACTGTTTTTT